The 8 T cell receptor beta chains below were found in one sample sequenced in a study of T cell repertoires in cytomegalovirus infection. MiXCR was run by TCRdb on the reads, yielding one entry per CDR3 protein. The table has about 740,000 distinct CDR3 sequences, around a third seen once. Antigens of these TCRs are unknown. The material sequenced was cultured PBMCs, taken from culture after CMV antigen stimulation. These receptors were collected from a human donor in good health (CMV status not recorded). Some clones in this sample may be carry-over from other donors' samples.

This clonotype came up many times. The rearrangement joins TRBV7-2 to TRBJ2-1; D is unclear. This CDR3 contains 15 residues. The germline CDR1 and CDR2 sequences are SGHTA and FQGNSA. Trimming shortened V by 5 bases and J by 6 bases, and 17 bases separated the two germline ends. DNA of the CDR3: TGTGCCAGCAGCCTAGGCGTGCTCTCCCTCAATGAGCAGTTCTTC. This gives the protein CASSLGVLSLNEQFF.

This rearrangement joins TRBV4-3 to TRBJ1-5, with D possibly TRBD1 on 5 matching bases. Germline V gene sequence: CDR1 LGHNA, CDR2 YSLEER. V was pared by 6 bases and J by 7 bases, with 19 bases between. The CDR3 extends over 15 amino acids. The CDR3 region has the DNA TGCGCCAGCAGGCCAAGTGCAGGGTCAGAACAGCCCCAGCATTTT. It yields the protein CASRPSAGSEQPQHF.

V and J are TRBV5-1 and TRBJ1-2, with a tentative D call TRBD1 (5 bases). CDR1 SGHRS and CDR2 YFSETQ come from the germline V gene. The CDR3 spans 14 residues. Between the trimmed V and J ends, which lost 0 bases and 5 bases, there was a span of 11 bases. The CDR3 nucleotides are TGCGCCAGCAGCTTGGTTAGGGCAGGGTATGGCTACACCTTC. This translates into CASSLVRAGYGYTF.

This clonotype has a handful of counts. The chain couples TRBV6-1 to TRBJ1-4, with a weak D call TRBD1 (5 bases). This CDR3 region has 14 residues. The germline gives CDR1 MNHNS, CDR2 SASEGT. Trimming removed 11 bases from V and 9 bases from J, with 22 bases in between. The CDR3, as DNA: TGTGCCGCCAACCCCGCCGCAGGGTCCAAAAAACTGTTTTTT. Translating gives CAANPAAGSKKLFF.

The CDR3 protein is CASSFTGGREQYF. The DNA for the CDR3 is TGTGCCAGCAGCTTCACAGGGGGACGCGAGCAGTACTTC. The chain combines TRBV5-4 with TRBJ2-7, with TRBD1 matching over 8 bases. V lost 2 bases to trimming and J lost 6 bases; unmatched junction nucleotides: 4. Germline V gene data show CDR1 as SGHNT and CDR2 as YYREEE (reference sequence). The CDR3 spans 13 residues. The full variable domain, completed using reference TRBV5-4 and TRBJ2-7, is ETGVTQSPTHLIKTRGQQVTLRCSSQSGHNTVSWYQQALGQGPQFIFQYYREEENGRGNFPPRFSGLQFPNYSSELNVNALELDDSALYLCASSFTGGREQYFGPGTRLTVT.

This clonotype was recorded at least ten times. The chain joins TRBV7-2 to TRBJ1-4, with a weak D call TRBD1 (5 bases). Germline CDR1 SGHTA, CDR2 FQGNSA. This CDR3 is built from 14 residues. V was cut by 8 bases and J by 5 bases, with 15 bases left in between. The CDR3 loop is CASRSQVLNEKLFF. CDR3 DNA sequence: TGTGCCAGCCGATCACAGGTCCTCAATGAAAAACTGTTTTTT.

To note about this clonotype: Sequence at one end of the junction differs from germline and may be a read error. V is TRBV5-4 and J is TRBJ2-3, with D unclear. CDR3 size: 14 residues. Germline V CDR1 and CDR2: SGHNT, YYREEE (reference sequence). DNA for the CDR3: TGTGTCAGCAGCCGAGATGGAAGCACAGATACGCAGTATTTT. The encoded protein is CVSSRDGSTDTQYF.

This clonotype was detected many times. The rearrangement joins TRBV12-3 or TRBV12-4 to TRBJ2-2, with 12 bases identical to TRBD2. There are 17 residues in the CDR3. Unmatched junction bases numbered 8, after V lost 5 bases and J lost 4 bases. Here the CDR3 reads CASSGRTSGKSTGELFF. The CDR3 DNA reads TGTGCCAGCAGTGGGAGGACTAGCGGGAAATCCACCGGGGAGCTGTTTTTT.